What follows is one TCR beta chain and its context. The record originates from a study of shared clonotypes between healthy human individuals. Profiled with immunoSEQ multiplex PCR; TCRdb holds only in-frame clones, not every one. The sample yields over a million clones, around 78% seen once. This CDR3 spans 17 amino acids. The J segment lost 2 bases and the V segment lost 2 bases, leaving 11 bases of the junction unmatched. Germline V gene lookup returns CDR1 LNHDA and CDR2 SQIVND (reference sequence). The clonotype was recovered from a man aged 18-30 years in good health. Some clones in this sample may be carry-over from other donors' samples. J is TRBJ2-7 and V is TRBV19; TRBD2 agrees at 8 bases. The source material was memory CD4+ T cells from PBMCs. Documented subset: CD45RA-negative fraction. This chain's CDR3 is CASSISLHGTRPYEQYF. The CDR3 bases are TGTGCCAGTAGTATATCCCTGCATGGGACTAGGCCCTACGAGCAGTACTTC.